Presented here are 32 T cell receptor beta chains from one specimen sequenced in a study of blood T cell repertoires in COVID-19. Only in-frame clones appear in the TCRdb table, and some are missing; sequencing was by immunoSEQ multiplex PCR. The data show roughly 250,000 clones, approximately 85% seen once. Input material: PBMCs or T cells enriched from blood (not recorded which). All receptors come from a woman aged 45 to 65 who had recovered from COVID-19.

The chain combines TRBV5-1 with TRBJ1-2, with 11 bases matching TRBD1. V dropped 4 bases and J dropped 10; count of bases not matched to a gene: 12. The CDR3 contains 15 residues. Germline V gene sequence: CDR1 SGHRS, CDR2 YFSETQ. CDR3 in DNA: TGCGCCAGCAGCCCCTATGTTGGACAGGGGGCAGACTACACCTTC. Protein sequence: CASSPYVGQGADYTF.

Written as DNA, the CDR3 is TGTGCCGCCAAACTAACCGGGACTAGCAGAACCGGGGAGCTGTTTTTT. Translating it yields CAAKLTGTSRTGELFF. V and J are TRBV19 and TRBJ2-2; 9 bases are shared with TRBD2. V was clipped by 11 bases and J by 5 bases; unmatched bases: 15. The CDR3 runs 16 residues. Germline V gene lookup returns CDR1 LNHDA and CDR2 SQIVND (reference sequence). Complete variable domain (other parts from reference TRBV19 and TRBJ2-2): DGGITQSPKYLFRKEGQNVTLSCEQNLNHDAMYWYRQDPGQGLRLIYYSQIVNDFQKGDIAEGYSVSREKKESFPLTVTSAQKNPTAFYLCAAKLTGTSRTGELFFGEGSRLTVL.

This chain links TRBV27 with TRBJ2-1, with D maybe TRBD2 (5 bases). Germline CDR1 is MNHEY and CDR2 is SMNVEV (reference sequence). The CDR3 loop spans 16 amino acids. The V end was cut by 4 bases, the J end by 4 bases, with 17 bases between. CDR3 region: CASSSPRGTRYNEQFF. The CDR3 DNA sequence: TGTGCCAGCAGTTCCCCCCGGGGAACGCGGTACAATGAGCAGTTCTTC.

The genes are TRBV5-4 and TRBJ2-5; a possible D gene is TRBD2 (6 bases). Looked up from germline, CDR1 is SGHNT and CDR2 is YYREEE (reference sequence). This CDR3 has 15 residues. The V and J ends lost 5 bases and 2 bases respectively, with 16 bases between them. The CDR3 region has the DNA TGTGCCAGCAGGGGCTACTCGGGACTTCAAGAGACCCAGTACTTC. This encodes CASRGYSGLQETQYF.

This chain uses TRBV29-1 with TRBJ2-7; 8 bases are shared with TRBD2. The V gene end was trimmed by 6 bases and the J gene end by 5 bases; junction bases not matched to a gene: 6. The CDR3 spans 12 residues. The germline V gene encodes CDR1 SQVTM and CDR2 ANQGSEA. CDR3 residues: CSVRVAGNEQYF. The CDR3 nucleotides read TGCAGCGTCAGGGTAGCGGGAAACGAGCAGTACTTC.

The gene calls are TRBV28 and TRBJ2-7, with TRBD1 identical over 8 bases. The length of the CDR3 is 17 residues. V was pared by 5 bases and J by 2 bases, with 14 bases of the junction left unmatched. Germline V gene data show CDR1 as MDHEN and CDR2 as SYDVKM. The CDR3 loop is CASSRNTLGQVTYEQYF. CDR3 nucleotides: TGTGCCAGCAGTCGCAATACTTTGGGACAGGTTACCTACGAGCAGTACTTC.

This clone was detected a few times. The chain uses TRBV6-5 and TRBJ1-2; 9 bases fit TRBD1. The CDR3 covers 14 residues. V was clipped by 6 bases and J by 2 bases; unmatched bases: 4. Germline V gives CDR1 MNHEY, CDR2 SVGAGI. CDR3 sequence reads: CASRTGGENYGYTF. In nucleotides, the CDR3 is TGTGCCAGCAGGACAGGGGGAGAGAACTATGGCTACACCTTC.

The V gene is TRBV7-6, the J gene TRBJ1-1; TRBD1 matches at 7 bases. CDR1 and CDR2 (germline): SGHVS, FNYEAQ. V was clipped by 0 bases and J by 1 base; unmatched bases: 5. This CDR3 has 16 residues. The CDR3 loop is CASSLAGGVGNTEAFF. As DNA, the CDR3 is TGTGCCAGCAGCTTAGCAGGGGGCGTTGGGAACACTGAAGCTTTCTTT.

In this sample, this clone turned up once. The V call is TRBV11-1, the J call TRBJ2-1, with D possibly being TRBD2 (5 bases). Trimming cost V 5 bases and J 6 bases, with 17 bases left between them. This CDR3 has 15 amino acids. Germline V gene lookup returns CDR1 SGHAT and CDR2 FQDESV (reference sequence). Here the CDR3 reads CASSPQIGGRNEQFF. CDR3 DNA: TGTGCCAGCAGCCCCCAAATCGGAGGACGCAATGAGCAGTTCTTC.

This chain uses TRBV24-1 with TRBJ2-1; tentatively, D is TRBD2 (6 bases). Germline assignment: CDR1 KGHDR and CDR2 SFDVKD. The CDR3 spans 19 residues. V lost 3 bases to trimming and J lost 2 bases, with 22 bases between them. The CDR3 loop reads CATSDAASVEGRTYNEQFF. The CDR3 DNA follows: TGTGCCACCAGTGATGCGGCCTCGGTGGAGGGACGAACCTACAATGAGCAGTTCTTC.

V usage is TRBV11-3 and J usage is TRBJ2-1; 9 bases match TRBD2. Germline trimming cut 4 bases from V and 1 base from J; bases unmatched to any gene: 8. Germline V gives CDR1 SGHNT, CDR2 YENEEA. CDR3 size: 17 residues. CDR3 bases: TGTGCCAGCAGCTCGCGGGAGGGCCTCAGGTCCTACAATGAGCAGTTCTTC. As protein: CASSSREGLRSYNEQFF. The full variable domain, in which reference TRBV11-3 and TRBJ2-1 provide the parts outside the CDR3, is EAGVVQSPRYKIIEKKQPVAFWCNPISGHNTLYWYLQNLGQGPELLIRYENEEAVDDSQLPKDRFSAERLKGVDSTLKIQPAELGDSAVYLCASSSREGLRSYNEQFFGPGTRLTVL.

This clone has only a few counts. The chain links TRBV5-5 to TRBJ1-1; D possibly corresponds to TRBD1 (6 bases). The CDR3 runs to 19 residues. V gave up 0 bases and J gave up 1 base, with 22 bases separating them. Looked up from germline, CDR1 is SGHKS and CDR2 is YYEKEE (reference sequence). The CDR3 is CASSLVPAPEGQQNTEAFF. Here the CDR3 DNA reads TGTGCCAGCAGCTTGGTACCGGCGCCTGAAGGACAGCAGAACACTGAAGCTTTCTTT.

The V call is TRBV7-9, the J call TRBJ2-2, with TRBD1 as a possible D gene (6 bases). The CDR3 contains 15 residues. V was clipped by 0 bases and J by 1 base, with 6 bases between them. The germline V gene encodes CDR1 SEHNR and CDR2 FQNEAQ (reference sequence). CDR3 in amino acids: CASSLADRNTGELFF. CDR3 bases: TGTGCCAGCAGCTTAGCGGACAGGAACACCGGGGAGCTGTTTTTT.

CDR3 nucleotide sequence: TGCGCCAGCAGCCGTACAGGGGGTTTAGACTCACCCCTCCACTTT. Protein product: CASSRTGGLDSPLHF. The chain links TRBV4-1 to TRBJ1-6; 8 bases are shared with TRBD1. This CDR3 comprises 15 residues. Germline-derived CDR1 and CDR2 are MGHRA and YSYEKL. J was trimmed by 10 bases and V by 4 bases; bases with no gene match: 9.

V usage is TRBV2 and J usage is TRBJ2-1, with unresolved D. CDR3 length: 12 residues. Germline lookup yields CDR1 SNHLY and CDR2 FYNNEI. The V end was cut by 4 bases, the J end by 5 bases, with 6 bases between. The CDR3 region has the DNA TGTGCCAGCAGTGGAGGTAACAATGAGCAGTTCTTC. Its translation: CASSGGNNEQFF.

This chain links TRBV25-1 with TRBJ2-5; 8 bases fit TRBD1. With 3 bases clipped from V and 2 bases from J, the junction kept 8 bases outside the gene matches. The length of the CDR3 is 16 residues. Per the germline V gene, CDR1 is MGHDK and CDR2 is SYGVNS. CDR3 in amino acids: CASSESSGDRQETQYF. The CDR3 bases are TGTGCCAGCAGTGAGTCGTCCGGGGACAGGCAAGAGACCCAGTACTTC.

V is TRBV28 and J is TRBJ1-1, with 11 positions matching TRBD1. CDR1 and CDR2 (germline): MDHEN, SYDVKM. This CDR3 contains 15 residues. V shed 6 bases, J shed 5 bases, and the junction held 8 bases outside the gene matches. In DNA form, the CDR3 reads TGTGCCAGCAGCTGGCCGGGACAGGGGGGGACTGAAGCTTTCTTT. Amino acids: CASSWPGQGGTEAFF.

The CDR3 coding sequence is TGTGCCAGCAGCGCTCGGGACATTCCTCTAGGAGGCTACACCTTC. This translates into CASSARDIPLGGYTF. The chain carries TRBV9 and TRBJ1-2; D possibly corresponds to TRBD1 (6 bases). This CDR3 spans 15 amino acids. V lost 3 bases, J lost 8 bases, and 20 bases lay in between. CDR1 and CDR2 from the germline V gene are SGDLS and YYNGEE. The full variable domain, rest sourced from reference TRBV9 and TRBJ1-2, is DSGVTQTPKHLITATGQRVTLRCSPRSGDLSVYWYQQSLDQGLQFLIQYYNGEERAKGNILERFSAQQFPDLHSELNLSSLELGDSALYFCASSARDIPLGGYTFGSGTRLTVV.

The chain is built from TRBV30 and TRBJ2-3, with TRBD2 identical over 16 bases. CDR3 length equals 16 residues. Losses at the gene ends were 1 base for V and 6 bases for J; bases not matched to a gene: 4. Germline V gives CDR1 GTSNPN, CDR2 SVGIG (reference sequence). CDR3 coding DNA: TGTGCCTGGAGTGCGGGACTAGCGGGAGGGCCGGATACGCAGTATTTT. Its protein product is CAWSAGLAGGPDTQYF.

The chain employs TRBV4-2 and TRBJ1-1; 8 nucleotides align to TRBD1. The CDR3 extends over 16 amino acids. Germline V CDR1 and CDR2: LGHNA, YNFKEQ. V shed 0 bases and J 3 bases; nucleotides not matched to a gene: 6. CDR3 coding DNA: TGTGCCAGCAGCCAAGACGGGACAGGATTGGACACTGAAGCTTTCTTT. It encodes CASSQDGTGLDTEAFF.

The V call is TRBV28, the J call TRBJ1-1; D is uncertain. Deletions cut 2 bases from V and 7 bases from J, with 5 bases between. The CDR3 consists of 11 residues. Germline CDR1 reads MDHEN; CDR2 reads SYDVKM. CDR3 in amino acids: CASSLQFEAFF. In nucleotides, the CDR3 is TGTGCCAGCAGTTTACAGTTTGAAGCTTTCTTT.

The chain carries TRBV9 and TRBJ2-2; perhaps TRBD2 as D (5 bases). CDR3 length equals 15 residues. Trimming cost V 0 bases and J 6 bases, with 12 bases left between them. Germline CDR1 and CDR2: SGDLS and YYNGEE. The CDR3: CASSVGQTIAGELFF. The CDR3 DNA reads TGTGCCAGCAGCGTAGGGCAGACTATAGCCGGGGAGCTGTTTTTT.

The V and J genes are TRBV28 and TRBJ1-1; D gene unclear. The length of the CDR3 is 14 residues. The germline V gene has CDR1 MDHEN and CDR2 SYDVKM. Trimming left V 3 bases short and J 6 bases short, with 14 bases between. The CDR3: CASSLVRGRAEAFF. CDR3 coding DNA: TGTGCCAGCAGTTTGGTCAGAGGGAGGGCTGAAGCTTTCTTT.

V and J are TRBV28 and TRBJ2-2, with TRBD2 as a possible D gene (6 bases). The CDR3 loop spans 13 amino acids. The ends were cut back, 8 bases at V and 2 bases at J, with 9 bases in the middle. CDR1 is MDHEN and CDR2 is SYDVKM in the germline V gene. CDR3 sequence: CASGTHNTGELFF. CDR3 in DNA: TGTGCCAGCGGGACTCATAACACCGGGGAGCTGTTTTTT.

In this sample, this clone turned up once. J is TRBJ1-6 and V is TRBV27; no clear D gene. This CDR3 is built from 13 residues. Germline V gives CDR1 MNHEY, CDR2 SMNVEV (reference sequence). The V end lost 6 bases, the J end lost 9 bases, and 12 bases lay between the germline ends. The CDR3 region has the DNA TGTGCCAGCAGCACCCTGCCGGTTTCACCCCTCCACTTT. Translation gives CASSTLPVSPLHF.

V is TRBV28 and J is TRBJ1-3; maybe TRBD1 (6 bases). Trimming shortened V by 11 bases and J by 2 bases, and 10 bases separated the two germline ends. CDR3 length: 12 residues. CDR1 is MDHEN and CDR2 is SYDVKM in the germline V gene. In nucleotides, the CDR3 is TGTGCCGCCCAGGGGACTGGAAACACCATATATTTT. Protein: CAAQGTGNTIYF. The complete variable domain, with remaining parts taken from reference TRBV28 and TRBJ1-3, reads DVKVTQSSRYLVKRTGEKVFLECVQDMDHENMFWYRQDPGLGLRLIYFSYDVKMKEKGDIPEGYSVSREKKERFSLILESASTNQTSMYLCAAQGTGNTIYFGEGSWLTVV.

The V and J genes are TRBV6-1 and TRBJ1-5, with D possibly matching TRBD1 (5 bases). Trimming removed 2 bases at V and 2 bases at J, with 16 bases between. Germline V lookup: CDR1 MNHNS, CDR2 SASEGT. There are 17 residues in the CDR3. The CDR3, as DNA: TGTGCCAGCAGTGAATATGGGGCAGGGTCAGGCAATCAGCCCCAGCATTTT. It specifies CASSEYGAGSGNQPQHF.

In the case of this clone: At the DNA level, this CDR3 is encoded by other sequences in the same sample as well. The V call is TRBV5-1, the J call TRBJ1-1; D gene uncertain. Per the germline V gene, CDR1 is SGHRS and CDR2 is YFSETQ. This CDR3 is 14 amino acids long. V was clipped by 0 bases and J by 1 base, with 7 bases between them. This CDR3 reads CASSLEPPNTEAFF. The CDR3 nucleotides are TGCGCCAGCAGCTTGGAGCCACCGAACACTGAAGCTTTCTTT.

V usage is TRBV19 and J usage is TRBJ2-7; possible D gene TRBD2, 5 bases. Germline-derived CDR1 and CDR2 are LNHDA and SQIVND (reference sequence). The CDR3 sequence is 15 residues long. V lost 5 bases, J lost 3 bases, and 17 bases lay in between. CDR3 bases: TGTGCCAGTAGTCCACGGCATCTTGACTACTACGAGCAGTACTTC. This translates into CASSPRHLDYYEQYF.

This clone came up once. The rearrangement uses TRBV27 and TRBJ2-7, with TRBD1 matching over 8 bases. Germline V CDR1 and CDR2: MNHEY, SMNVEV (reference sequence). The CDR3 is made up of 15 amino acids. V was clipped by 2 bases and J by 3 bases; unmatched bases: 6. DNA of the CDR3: TGTGCCAGCAGTTTACGGACAGGGTACAACTACGAGCAGTACTTC. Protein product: CASSLRTGYNYEQYF.

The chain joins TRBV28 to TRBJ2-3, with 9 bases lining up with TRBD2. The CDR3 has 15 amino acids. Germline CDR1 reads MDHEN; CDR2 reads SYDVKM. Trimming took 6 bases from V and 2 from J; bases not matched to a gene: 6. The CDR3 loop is CASRSSGRSTDTQYF. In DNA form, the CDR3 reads TGTGCCAGCAGATCCAGCGGGAGGTCCACAGATACGCAGTATTTT.

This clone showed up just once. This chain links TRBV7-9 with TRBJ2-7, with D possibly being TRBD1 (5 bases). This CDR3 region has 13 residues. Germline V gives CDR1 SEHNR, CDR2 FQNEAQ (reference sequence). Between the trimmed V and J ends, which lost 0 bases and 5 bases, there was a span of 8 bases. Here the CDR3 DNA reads TGTGCCAGCAGCTTAGCAGGGGTGAACGAGCAGTACTTC. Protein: CASSLAGVNEQYF. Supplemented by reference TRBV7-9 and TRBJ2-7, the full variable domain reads DTGVSQNPRHKITKRGQNVTFRCDPISEHNRLYWYRQTLGQGPEFLTYFQNEAQLEKSRLLSDRFSAERPKGSFSTLEIQRTEQGDSAMYLCASSLAGVNEQYFGPGTRLTVT.